These 27 T cell receptor beta chains share one sample of origin, sequenced in a study of cytomegalovirus exposure and HLA in healthy donors. Some clones are missing from TCRdb's copy, which holds only in-frame ones; the method was immunoSEQ multiplex PCR. The data show some 150,000 clones, 89% seen once. Sequencing was carried out using PBMCs. These TCRs come from a woman aged 18-29 years in good health and CMV-seropositive.

J is TRBJ2-7 and V is TRBV5-4, with 8 bases aligning to TRBD1. Germline V gives CDR1 SGHNT, CDR2 YYREEE (reference sequence). J was trimmed by 1 base and V by 3 bases; bases with no gene match: 3. The length of the CDR3 is 14 residues. CDR3 protein: CASSSQGVSYEQYF. The CDR3 region has the DNA TGTGCCAGCAGCTCACAGGGGGTTTCCTACGAGCAGTACTTC.

The chain couples TRBV7-2 to TRBJ2-7; 8 bases agree with TRBD1. The CDR3 sequence is 15 residues long. Looked up from germline, CDR1 is SGHTA and CDR2 is FQGNSA. V was clipped by 2 bases and J by 2 bases; unmatched bases: 5. Here the CDR3 reads CASSLRDRGPYEQYF. CDR3 bases: TGTGCCAGCAGCTTACGAGACAGGGGCCCCTACGAGCAGTACTTC.

CDR3 amino acids: CASSPGQGGGYTF. In nucleotides, the CDR3 is TGTGCCAGCAGCCCGGGACAGGGCGGAGGCTACACCTTC. The chain employs TRBV13 and TRBJ1-2; 9 positions match TRBD1. V lost 5 bases to trimming and J lost 8 bases; unmatched junction nucleotides: 6. CDR3 length: 13 amino acids. Germline CDR1 and CDR2: PRHDT and FYEKMQ (reference sequence).

The V call is TRBV2, the J call TRBJ2-7; maybe TRBD1 (6 bases). The CDR3 consists of 14 residues. V was pared by 7 bases and J by 3 bases, with 16 bases between. The germline CDR1 and CDR2 sequences are SNHLY and FYNNEI. The CDR3 protein is CASTVGAHSYEQYF. Written as DNA, the CDR3 is TGTGCCAGCACGGTGGGGGCGCATAGCTACGAGCAGTACTTC.

The gene calls are TRBV29-1 and TRBJ1-1; D remains ambiguous. Trimming shortened V by 3 bases and J by 0 bases, and 8 bases separated the two germline ends. Germline CDR1 reads SQVTM; CDR2 reads ANQGSEA. There are 13 residues in the CDR3. The CDR3 coding sequence is TGCAGCGTTGAGGAGGCATTGAACACTGAAGCTTTCTTT. Its protein product is CSVEEALNTEAFF.

The CDR3 reads CASSLGLRDRGPDTQYF. In nucleotides, the CDR3 is TGTGCCAGCAGCTTAGGCCTCCGGGACAGGGGACCAGATACGCAGTATTTT. This chain connects TRBV7-9 to TRBJ2-3; 10 bases fit TRBD1. With 1 base clipped from V and 4 bases from J, the junction kept 8 bases outside the gene matches. This CDR3 region has 17 residues. Germline-derived CDR1 and CDR2 are SEHNR and FQNEAQ (reference sequence).

CDR3 sequence (DNA): TGTGCCGTTAGGGGCGAGCAGTACTTC. This encodes CAVRGEQYF. V gene TRBV6-4 combines with J gene TRBJ2-7, with D possibly matching TRBD1 (5 bases). Germline lookup yields CDR1 MRHNA and CDR2 SNTAGT. Trimming removed 11 bases at V and 6 bases at J, with 8 bases between. The CDR3 contains 9 residues.

The chain employs TRBV7-9 and TRBJ1-4; D is undetermined. Trimming left V 1 base short and J 3 bases short, with 9 bases between. This CDR3 region has 15 residues. Per germline, CDR1 SEHNR and CDR2 FQNEAQ (reference sequence). CDR3 bases: TGTGCCAGCAGCTTAGACAGCTCATCTAATGAAAAACTGTTTTTT. The encoded protein is CASSLDSSSNEKLFF.

Written as DNA, the CDR3 is TGCAGCGTTGACAGGGACAGGGGGACCCAGTACTTC. Amino acid sequence: CSVDRDRGTQYF. This chain links TRBV29-1 with TRBJ2-5; TRBD1 matches 10 bases. Germline V gene sequence: CDR1 SQVTM, CDR2 ANQGSEA. Germline trimming cut 3 bases from V and 7 bases from J; bases unmatched to any gene: 2. This CDR3 comprises 12 residues.

Concerning this clone: Other DNA sequences within the sample encode an identical CDR3. The rearrangement links TRBV18 to TRBJ2-7; 7 bases are a match to TRBD1. Germline V lookup: CDR1 KGHSH, CDR2 LQKENI. V shed 3 bases and J 0 bases; nucleotides not matched to a gene: 2. This CDR3 region has 14 residues. The CDR3 is CASSPPGGSYEQYF. The CDR3 DNA follows: TGTGCCAGCTCACCCCCAGGGGGCTCCTACGAGCAGTACTTC.

The chain combines TRBV9 with TRBJ1-6, with 11 positions matching TRBD1. The CDR3 is made up of 16 amino acids. Germline V gene data show CDR1 as SGDLS and CDR2 as YYNGEE. The V segment lost 4 bases and the J segment 8 bases; nucleotides outside the gene matches: 8. The CDR3 DNA sequence: TGTGCCAGCAGCCCGTCTCCGGGACAGGGGGATTCACCCCTCCACTTT. It translates to CASSPSPGQGDSPLHF.

The chain has TRBV6-5 and TRBJ2-2; TRBD1 matches 7 bases. Germline V gives CDR1 MNHEY, CDR2 SVGAGI. The J segment lost 5 bases and the V segment lost 5 bases, leaving 2 bases of the junction unmatched. The CDR3 runs to 13 residues. The CDR3 region is CASSPQGTGELFF. CDR3 sequence (DNA): TGTGCCAGCAGTCCACAGGGGACCGGGGAGCTGTTTTTT.

The V gene is TRBV2, the J gene TRBJ1-2, with TRBD1 as a possible D gene (6 bases). The CDR3 runs 16 residues. V gave up 3 bases and J gave up 4 bases, with 18 bases separating them. CDR1 is SNHLY and CDR2 is FYNNEI in the germline V gene. The DNA for the CDR3 is TGTGCCAGCAGTGACACGACAGGAACGATCTCCTATGGCTACACCTTC. Protein sequence: CASSDTTGTISYGYTF.

The CDR3 DNA sequence: TGTGCCAGCAGCTTAGCCTCACAGGGTTCTAGGTGGACTGAAGCTTTCTTT. It translates to CASSLASQGSRWTEAFF. The V and J genes are TRBV13 and TRBJ1-1, with D perhaps matching TRBD1 (6 bases). Germline V gene lookup returns CDR1 PRHDT and CDR2 FYEKMQ (reference sequence). This CDR3 is built from 17 residues. Trimming removed 1 base from V and 5 bases from J, with 20 bases in between.

The chain carries TRBV7-2 and TRBJ1-4; perhaps TRBD1 as D (6 bases). V was shortened by 0 bases and J by 4 bases, with 12 bases between the two germline ends. This CDR3 is 16 amino acids long. CDR1 and CDR2 from the germline V gene are SGHTA and FQGNSA. As DNA, the CDR3 is TGTGCCAGCAGCTTAGCCGGGACACTCAATAATGAAAAACTGTTTTTT. This translates into CASSLAGTLNNEKLFF. Together with reference TRBV7-2 and TRBJ1-4, the CDR3 gives the full variable domain: GAGVSQSPSNKVTEKGKDVELRCDPISGHTALYWYRQSLGQGLEFLIYFQGNSAPDKSGLPSDRFSAERTGGSVSTLTIQRTQQEDSAVYLCASSLAGTLNNEKLFFGSGTQLSVL.

The chain combines TRBV28 with TRBJ2-7; TRBD2 agrees at 8 bases. The germline CDR1 and CDR2 sequences are MDHEN and SYDVKM. J gave up 7 bases and V 2 bases, and 7 bases lay outside the gene matches. This CDR3 has 14 amino acids. The CDR3 loop reads CASSLIGGGREQYF. In nucleotides, the CDR3 is TGTGCCAGCAGTTTAATAGGCGGGGGGCGAGAGCAGTACTTC.

The rearrangement joins TRBV5-1 to TRBJ2-5, with no clear D. V was shortened by 1 base and J by 5 bases, with 3 bases between the two germline ends. The germline V gene encodes CDR1 SGHRS and CDR2 YFSETQ. The CDR3 is made up of 11 amino acids. CDR3 in DNA: TGCGCCAGCAGCTTGAGCGAGACCCAGTACTTC. Translated, it gives CASSLSETQYF.

The gene calls are TRBV10-3 and TRBJ2-2; D not resolved. Germline V CDR1 and CDR2: ENHRY, SYGVKD. The CDR3 is made up of 14 amino acids. V dropped 2 bases and J dropped 7 bases, with 11 bases sitting between them. CDR3 region: CAISETLEVGELFF. CDR3 nucleotide sequence: TGTGCCATCAGTGAGACACTTGAGGTCGGGGAGCTGTTTTTT.

This chain links TRBV5-1 with TRBJ2-1; D is perhaps TRBD2 (6 bases). The V gene lost 4 bases and the J gene lost 0 bases, with 8 bases spanning the gap. The length of the CDR3 is 14 residues. Germline lookup yields CDR1 SGHRS and CDR2 YFSETQ. This CDR3 reads CASSRGSSYNEQFF. In nucleotides, the CDR3 is TGCGCCAGCAGCCGGGGGAGCTCCTACAATGAGCAGTTCTTC.

This chain links TRBV28 with TRBJ2-7; possible D gene TRBD1, 5 bases. Trimming cost V 4 bases and J 2 bases, with 24 bases left between them. Germline V lookup: CDR1 MDHEN, CDR2 SYDVKM. The CDR3 sequence is 18 residues long. The CDR3 loop reads CASSSEGAGFRTTYEQYF. The CDR3 DNA sequence: TGTGCCAGCAGTTCGGAAGGGGCAGGGTTTCGAACGACCTACGAGCAGTACTTC. Full variable domain (outside the CDR3, taken from reference TRBV28 and TRBJ2-7): DVKVTQSSRYLVKRTGEKVFLECVQDMDHENMFWYRQDPGLGLRLIYFSYDVKMKEKGDIPEGYSVSREKKERFSLILESASTNQTSMYLCASSSEGAGFRTTYEQYFGPGTRLTVT.

The chain recombines TRBV2 with TRBJ2-1; 9 positions match TRBD1. CDR3 size: 15 residues. The germline CDR1 and CDR2 sequences are SNHLY and FYNNEI. V dropped 10 bases and J dropped 1; count of bases not matched to a gene: 8. CDR3 region: CATQSTGGSYNEQFF. CDR3 bases: TGTGCCACTCAGTCGACAGGGGGTTCCTACAATGAGCAGTTCTTC.

The chain couples TRBV5-1 to TRBJ1-1; no firm D call. V was clipped by 0 bases and J by 3 bases, with 12 bases between them. Germline V gives CDR1 SGHRS, CDR2 YFSETQ. The CDR3 totals 15 residues. Here the CDR3 DNA reads TGCGCCAGCAGCTTGGAATCAGCCCGGGACACTGAAGCTTTCTTT. Translating gives CASSLESARDTEAFF.

The CDR3 coding sequence is TGCGCCAGCAGCTTGTGGACAGGGGGATCAAGCTCCTACGAGCAGTACTTC. As protein: CASSLWTGGSSSYEQYF. The J gene is TRBJ2-7, the V gene TRBV5-1; 10 bases fit TRBD1. Germline CDR1 and CDR2: SGHRS and YFSETQ. V shed 1 base, J shed 0 bases, and the junction held 7 bases outside the gene matches. This CDR3 region has 17 residues.

This chain joins TRBV6-5 and TRBJ2-1, with 11 bases identical to TRBD2. CDR1 and CDR2 (germline): MNHEY, SVGAGI. The CDR3 covers 15 residues. The trim removed 2 bases at V and 8 bases at J, leaving 5 bases unmatched. Here the CDR3 DNA reads TGTGCCAGCAGTTACGGGCTAGCGGGGGGATATGAGCAGTTCTTC. As protein: CASSYGLAGGYEQFF.

This chain links TRBV5-5 with TRBJ2-5, with a tentative D call TRBD1 (6 bases). This CDR3 comprises 14 residues. Germline CDR1 SGHKS, CDR2 YYEKEE (reference sequence). V was pared by 3 bases and J by 0 bases, with 9 bases between. CDR3 sequence reads: CASSSGTNQETQYF. DNA for the CDR3: TGTGCCAGCAGCTCCGGGACAAACCAAGAGACCCAGTACTTC. Variable domain in full (rest from reference TRBV5-5 and TRBJ2-5): DAGVTQSPTHLIKTRGQQVTLRCSPISGHKSVSWYQQVLGQGPQFIFQYYEKEERGRGNFPDRFSARQFPNYSSELNVNALLLGDSALYLCASSSGTNQETQYFGPGTRLLVL.

CDR3 coding DNA: TGTGCCAGCAGTGAAGGGGACAGGGGGTCCTATGGCTACACCTTC. This translates into CASSEGDRGSYGYTF. The rearrangement links TRBV2 to TRBJ1-2, with 11 bases aligning to TRBD1. V lost 1 base and J lost 4; bases outside the gene matches: 2. There are 15 residues in the CDR3. Germline V gene lookup returns CDR1 SNHLY and CDR2 FYNNEI. The full variable domain, rest sourced from reference TRBV2 and TRBJ1-2, is EPEVTQTPSHQVTQMGQEVILRCVPISNHLYFYWYRQILGQKVEFLVSFYNNEISEKSEIFDDQFSVERPDGSNFTLKIRSTKLEDSAMYFCASSEGDRGSYGYTFGSGTRLTVV.

The V call is TRBV9, the J call TRBJ2-1, with D maybe TRBD1 (6 bases). V lost 3 bases to trimming and J lost 9 bases, with 19 bases between them. Germline V gene lookup returns CDR1 SGDLS and CDR2 YYNGEE. The CDR3 is 15 amino acids. The CDR3 nucleotides are TGTGCCAGCAGCGGGAACAACAGGGCCCTCGGTGAGCAGTTCTTC. Residues: CASSGNNRALGEQFF.